This entry is about one T cell receptor beta chain. Its matching antigen is unknown. CDR1 and CDR2 from the germline V gene are LNHDA and SQIVND (reference sequence). Trimming removed 1 base from V and 2 bases from J, with 15 bases in between. The CDR3 loop spans 16 amino acids. This record comes from a study of shared clonotypes between healthy human individuals. Study results and caveats: Naive CD4 clonotype sharing across a handful of donors was about 5%.

CD45RO-negative, CCR7-selected cells formed the naive CD8 fraction, which excluded terminally differentiated effector memory CD45RA+ cells. TCRdb keeps only in-frame clones here, not all; method: immunoSEQ multiplex PCR. This table holds around 1.9 million clones, around 93% found once. The chain recombines TRBV19 with TRBJ2-7, with a tentative D call TRBD2 (6 bases). Sequenced input: naive CD8+ T cells from PBMCs. The TCR comes from a man aged 18 to 29 in good health. Some clones in this sample may be carry-over from other donors' samples. In nucleotides, the CDR3 is TGTGCCAGTAGTATAGGCCCCGCTAGCGTTGCCTACGAGCAGTACTTC. As protein: CASSIGPASVAYEQYF. The whole variable domain, filled in from reference TRBV19 and TRBJ2-7, reads DGGITQSPKYLFRKEGQNVTLSCEQNLNHDAMYWYRQDPGQGLRLIYYSQIVNDFQKGDIAEGYSVSREKKESFPLTVTSAQKNPTAFYLCASSIGPASVAYEQYFGPGTRLTVT.